The rows below give T cell receptor beta chains drawn from one sample of a study of graft-versus-host responses after intestinal transplantation. The assay was immunoSEQ multiplex PCR, and TCRdb's table has in-frame clones only and misses some. The sample yields 85,000 to 100,000 clones, approximately 94% seen once. For these TCRs, the target antigens are not known. The sequences come from unstimulated CD8+ T cells sorted from spleen or lymph node cells, collected before intestinal transplant. All receptors derive from a human donor who received an intestinal transplant. Both conserved end residues are part of each CDR3. D genes are given only for firm matches. Clone size is given for some rows only: seen once, a few or many times, or a class if the clone is expanded.

V gene	clone size	J gene	D gene	CDR3 protein	CDR3 DNA
TRBV7-9	.	TRBJ2-1	.	CASSLDSFYNEQFF	TGTGCCAGCAGCTTGGACTCCTTCTACAATGAGCAGTTCTTC
TRBV29-1	.	TRBJ2-2	.	CSVLESTGELFF	TGCAGCGTCCTAGAGAGCACCGGGGAGCTGTTTTTT
TRBV6-5	.	TRBJ2-7	TRBD1	CASKQGDSYEQYF	TGTGCCAGCAAGCAGGGGGACTCCTACGAGCAGTACTTC
TRBV28	.	TRBJ1-5	.	CASSPPGNQPQHF	TGTGCCAGCAGTCCACCGGGCAATCAGCCCCAGCATTTT
TRBV30	.	TRBJ2-7	TRBD2	CAWALGLAGNRGYEQYF	TGTGCCTGGGCCCTGGGACTAGCGGGGAATCGCGGCTACGAGCAGTACTTC
TRBV30	.	TRBJ1-1	.	CAWEDENMNTEAFF	TGTGCCTGGGAGGATGAGAACATGAACACTGAAGCTTTCTTT
TRBV10-3	.	TRBJ2-3	TRBD2	CAIGRLAGKDTDTQYF	TGTGCCATCGGTAGACTAGCGGGAAAAGACACAGATACGCAGTATTTT
TRBV6-5	once	TRBJ2-3	.	CASSYSVQGSTDTQYF	TGTGCCAGCAGTTACTCGGTACAGGGAAGCACAGATACGCAGTATTTT
TRBV6-5	.	TRBJ1-2	TRBD1	CASSQVQGAAGYTF	TGTGCCAGCAGTCAGGTACAGGGGGCAGCTGGCTACACCTTC
TRBV5-6	.	TRBJ2-5	TRBD2	CASSLSSGQETQYF	TGTGCCAGCAGCTTATCTAGCGGTCAAGAGACCCAGTACTTC
TRBV4-3	.	TRBJ1-1	.	CASSQSRGANTEAFF	TGCGCCAGCAGCCAATCGCGGGGGGCCAACACTGAAGCTTTCTTT
TRBV7-9	.	TRBJ1-1	.	CASRDRGSATEAFF	TGTGCCAGCAGGGACCGTGGGAGCGCGACTGAAGCTTTCTTT
TRBV6-6	.	TRBJ1-1	TRBD1	CAIGPGQVNTEAFF	TGTGCCATCGGACCGGGACAGGTGAACACTGAAGCTTTCTTT
TRBV4-3	.	TRBJ2-7	.	CASSQEDWAYEQYF	TGCGCCAGCAGCCAAGAGGATTGGGCGTACGAGCAGTACTTC